This T cell receptor beta chain was profiled in a study of blood T cells in healthy people across ages. Donors each provided around 9 milliliters of peripheral blood. PBMCs numbering at least 6.5 million were isolated per sample. A remark on this clonotype: Its antigen is unknown. A junction boundary mismatches the germline segment, possibly from a read error.

Regarding the study as a whole: In older individuals, TCR beta diversity per million T cells was lower, falling roughly linearly with age.

This CDR3 contains 15 residues. Germline CDR1 and CDR2: LNHDA and SQIVND (reference sequence). A second PCR of roughly 7 to 11 cycles used a sample-barcoded 5' primer and a J-beta primer mix. Every single cDNA molecule received a tag from a template-switch adaptor with 12 random nucleotides. TCRdb fed the 5' RACE reads into MiXCR, producing one record per CDR3 protein. The sample carries some 1.5 million distinct CDR3 sequences, 28% recorded once. Material: blood. This chain connects TRBV19 to TRBJ2-3; possibly TRBD1 for D (5 bases). This receptor was identified in a woman aged 30 to 39 in good health. CDR3 in amino acids: CASNIRGEMGDTQYF. CDR3 in DNA: TGTGCCAGTAATATAAGGGGTGAGATGGGGGATACGCAGTATTTT. The full variable domain, its missing parts supplied by reference TRBV19 and TRBJ2-3, is DGGITQSPKYLFRKEGQNVTLSCEQNLNHDAMYWYRQDPGQGLRLIYYSQIVNDFQKGDIAEGYSVSREKKESFPLTVTSAQKNPTAFYLCASNIRGEMGDTQYFGPGTRLTVL.